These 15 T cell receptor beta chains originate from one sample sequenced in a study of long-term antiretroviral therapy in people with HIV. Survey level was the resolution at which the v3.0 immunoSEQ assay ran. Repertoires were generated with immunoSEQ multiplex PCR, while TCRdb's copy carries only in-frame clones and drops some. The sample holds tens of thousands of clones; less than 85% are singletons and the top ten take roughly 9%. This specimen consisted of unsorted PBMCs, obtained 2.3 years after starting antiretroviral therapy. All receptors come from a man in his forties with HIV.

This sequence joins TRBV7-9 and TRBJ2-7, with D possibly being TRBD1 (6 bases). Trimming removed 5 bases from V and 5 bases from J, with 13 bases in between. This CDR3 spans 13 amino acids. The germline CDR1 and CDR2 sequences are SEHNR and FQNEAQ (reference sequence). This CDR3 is CASSPGQKHEQYF. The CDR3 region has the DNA TGTGCCAGCAGCCCTGGACAGAAGCACGAGCAGTACTTC.

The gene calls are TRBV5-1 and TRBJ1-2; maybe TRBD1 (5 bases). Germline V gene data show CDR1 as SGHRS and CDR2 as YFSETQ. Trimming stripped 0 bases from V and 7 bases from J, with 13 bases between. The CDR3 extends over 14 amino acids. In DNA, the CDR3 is TGCGCCAGCAGCTTGGACAGGTTCGAGGGTGGCTACACCTTC. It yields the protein CASSLDRFEGGYTF.

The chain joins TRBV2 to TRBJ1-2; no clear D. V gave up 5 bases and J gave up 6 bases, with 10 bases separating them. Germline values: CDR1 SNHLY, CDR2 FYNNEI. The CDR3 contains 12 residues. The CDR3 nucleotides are TGTGCCAGCAGTCCGTGGGAGCATGGCTACACCTTC. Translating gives CASSPWEHGYTF.

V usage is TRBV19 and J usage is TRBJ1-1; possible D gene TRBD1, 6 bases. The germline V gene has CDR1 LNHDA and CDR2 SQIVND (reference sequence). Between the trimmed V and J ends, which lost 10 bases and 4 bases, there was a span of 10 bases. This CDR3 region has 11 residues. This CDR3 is CATTGSTEAFF. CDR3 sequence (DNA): TGTGCCACCACAGGGAGCACTGAAGCTTTCTTT.

The CDR3 is CASSEAGLDSGNIQYF. DNA for the CDR3: TGTGCCAGCAGTGAAGCGGGATTGGACAGTGGAAACATTCAGTACTTC. V usage is TRBV6-1 and J usage is TRBJ2-4, with D possibly matching TRBD1 (6 bases). Germline CDR1 is MNHNS and CDR2 is SASEGT. V dropped 0 bases and J dropped 6 bases, with 15 bases sitting between them. The CDR3 consists of 16 residues.

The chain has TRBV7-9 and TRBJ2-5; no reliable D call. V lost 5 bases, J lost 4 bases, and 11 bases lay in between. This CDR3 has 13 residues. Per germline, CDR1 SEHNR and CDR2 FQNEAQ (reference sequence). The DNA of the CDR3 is TGTGCCAGCAGCCTCACAGTTCGAGAGACCCAGTACTTC. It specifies CASSLTVRETQYF.

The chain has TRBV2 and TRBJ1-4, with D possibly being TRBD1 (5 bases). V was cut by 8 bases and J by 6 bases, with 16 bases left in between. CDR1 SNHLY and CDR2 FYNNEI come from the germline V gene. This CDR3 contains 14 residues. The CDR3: CASSPWGVDEKLFF. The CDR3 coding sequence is TGTGCCAGCTCCCCGTGGGGGGTGGATGAAAAACTGTTTTTT.

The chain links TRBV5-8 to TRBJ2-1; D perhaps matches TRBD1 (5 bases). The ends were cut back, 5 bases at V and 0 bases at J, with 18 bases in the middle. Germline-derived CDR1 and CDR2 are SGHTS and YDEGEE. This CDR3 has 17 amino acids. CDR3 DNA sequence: TGTGCCAGCAGATCTTTCGGACACCCGAGCTCCTACAATGAGCAGTTCTTC. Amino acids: CASRSFGHPSSYNEQFF.

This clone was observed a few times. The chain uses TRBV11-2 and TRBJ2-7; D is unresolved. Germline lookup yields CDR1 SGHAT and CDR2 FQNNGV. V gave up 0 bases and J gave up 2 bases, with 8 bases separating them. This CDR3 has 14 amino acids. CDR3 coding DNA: TGTGCCAGCAGCTTAGAGGACGCTGCCTACGAGCAGTACTTC. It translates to CASSLEDAAYEQYF.

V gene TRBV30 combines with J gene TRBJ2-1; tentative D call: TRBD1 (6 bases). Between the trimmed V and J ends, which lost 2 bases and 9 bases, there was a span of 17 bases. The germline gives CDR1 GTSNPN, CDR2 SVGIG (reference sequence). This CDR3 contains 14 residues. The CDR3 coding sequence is TGTGCCTGGAGTAAATATGCCCAGGGGATTGAGCAGTTCTTC. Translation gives CAWSKYAQGIEQFF.

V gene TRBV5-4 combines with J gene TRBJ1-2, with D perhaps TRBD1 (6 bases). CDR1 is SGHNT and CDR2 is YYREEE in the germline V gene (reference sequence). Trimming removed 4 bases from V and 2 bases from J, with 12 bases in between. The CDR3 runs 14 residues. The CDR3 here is CASSRQDRNYGYTF. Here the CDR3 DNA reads TGTGCCAGCAGCCGGCAGGACAGAAACTATGGCTACACCTTC.

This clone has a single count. CDR3 region: CASSQDPSLRPGDIQYF. DNA of the CDR3: TGCGCCAGCAGCCAAGATCCCTCCCTTAGGCCGGGGGACATTCAGTACTTC. The V call is TRBV4-1, the J call TRBJ2-4; TRBD2 might be the D (6 bases). Germline CDR1 is MGHRA and CDR2 is YSYEKL. V was trimmed by 0 bases and J by 8 bases, leaving 20 bases between them. This CDR3 region has 17 residues.

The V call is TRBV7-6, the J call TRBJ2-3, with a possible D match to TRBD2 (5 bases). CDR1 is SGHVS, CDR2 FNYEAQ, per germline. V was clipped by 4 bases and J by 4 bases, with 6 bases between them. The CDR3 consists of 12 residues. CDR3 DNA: TGTGCCAGCAGCTACGGGGCAGATACGCAGTATTTT. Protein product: CASSYGADTQYF.

The CDR3 DNA reads TGCGCCAGCAGAGCCTCCGCCCGGGGGGCTGACACTGAAGCTTTCTTT. Translation gives CASRASARGADTEAFF. J is TRBJ1-1 and V is TRBV5-1, with D maybe TRBD1 (6 bases). Trimming left V 5 bases short and J 3 bases short, with 20 bases between. Per germline, CDR1 SGHRS and CDR2 YFSETQ. CDR3 length: 16 residues.

In nucleotides, the CDR3 is TGTGCCACCAGCAGATATGGACAGGGGAAAGAGACCCAGTACTTC. Residues: CATSRYGQGKETQYF. The V and J genes are TRBV15 and TRBJ2-5; 9 bases line up with TRBD1. CDR3 size: 15 residues. Germline values: CDR1 LNHNV, CDR2 YYDKDF (reference sequence). Trimming cost V 2 bases and J 3 bases; bases outside gene matches: 4. The variable domain in full, with the rest retrieved from reference TRBV15 and TRBJ2-5, is DAMVIQNPRYQVTQFGKPVTLSCSQTLNHNVMYWYQQKSSQAPKLLFHYYDKDFNNEADTPDNFQSRRPNTSFCFLDIRSPGLGDTAMYLCATSRYGQGKETQYFGPGTRLLVL.